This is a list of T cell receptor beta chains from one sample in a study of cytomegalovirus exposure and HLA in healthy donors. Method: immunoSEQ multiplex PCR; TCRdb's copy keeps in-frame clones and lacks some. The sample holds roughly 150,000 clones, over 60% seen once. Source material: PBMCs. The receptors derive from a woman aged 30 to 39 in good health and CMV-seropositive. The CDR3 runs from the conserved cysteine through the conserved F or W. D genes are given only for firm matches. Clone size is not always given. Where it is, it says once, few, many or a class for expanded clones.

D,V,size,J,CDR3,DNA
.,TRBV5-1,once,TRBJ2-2,CASSEGQNTGELFF,TGCGCCAGCAGCGAGGGACAGAACACCGGGGAGCTGTTTTTT
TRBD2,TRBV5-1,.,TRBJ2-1,CASSLAVAYNEQFF,TGCGCCAGCAGCCTAGCGGTTGCTTACAATGAGCAGTTCTTC
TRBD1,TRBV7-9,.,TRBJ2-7,CASSRSGGNYEQYF,TGTGCCAGCAGCAGGTCAGGGGGCAACTACGAGCAGTACTTC
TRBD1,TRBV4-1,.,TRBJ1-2,CASSQPYDRGYGYTF,TGCGCCAGCAGCCAGCCATATGACAGGGGCTATGGCTACACCTTC
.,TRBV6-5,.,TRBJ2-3,CASSYLAAITDTQYF,TGTGCCAGCAGTTACTTGGCGGCAATCACAGATACGCAGTATTTT
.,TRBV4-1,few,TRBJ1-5,CASSQDFYQPQHF,TGCGCCAGCAGCCAAGATTTCTATCAGCCCCAGCATTTT
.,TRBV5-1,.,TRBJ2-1,CASSLGGTGAYNEQFF,TGCGCCAGCAGCTTGGGAGGGACTGGAGCCTACAATGAGCAGTTCTTC
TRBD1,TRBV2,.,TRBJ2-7,CATKGQGAGEQYF,TGTGCCACCAAGGGACAGGGGGCCGGCGAGCAGTACTTC
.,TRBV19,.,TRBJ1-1,CSSTGSTEAFF,TGTTCTTCAACAGGGTCCACTGAAGCTTTCTTT
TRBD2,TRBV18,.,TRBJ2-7,CASSPGLAGTSSYEQYF,TGTGCCAGCTCACCCGGACTAGCGGGGACCAGCTCCTACGAGCAGTACTTC
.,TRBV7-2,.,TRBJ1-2,CASSLSRVAGYTF,TGTGCCAGCAGCTTAAGCAGGGTTGCTGGCTACACCTTC
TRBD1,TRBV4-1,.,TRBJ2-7,CASSRPRGTTYEQYF,TGCGCCAGCAGCCGACCCAGGGGGACGACCTACGAGCAGTACTTC
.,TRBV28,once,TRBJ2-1,CASSLPRYRTHNEQFF,TGTGCCAGCAGTCTTCCTCGGTACAGAACCCACAATGAGCAGTTCTTC
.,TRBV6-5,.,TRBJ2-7,CASRGGTGSAYEQYF,TGTGCCAGCAGGGGGGGTACGGGAAGCGCCTACGAGCAGTACTTC
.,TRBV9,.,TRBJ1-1,CASRGGQATEAFF,TGTGCCAGCCGCGGCGGGCAGGCCACTGAAGCTTTCTTT
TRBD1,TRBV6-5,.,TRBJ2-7,CASSFTGTGSHEQYF,TGTGCCAGCAGTTTCACCGGGACAGGGTCCCACGAGCAGTACTTC
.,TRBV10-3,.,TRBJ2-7,CAISDRGFSYEQYF,TGTGCCATCAGTGATCGGGGGTTTTCCTACGAGCAGTACTTC
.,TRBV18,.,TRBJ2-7,CASSPRGGREQYF,TGTGCCAGCTCACCACGCGGAGGGCGCGAGCAGTACTTC
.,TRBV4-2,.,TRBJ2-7,CASSQVAYEQYF,TGTGCCAGCAGCCAAGTAGCCTACGAGCAGTACTTC
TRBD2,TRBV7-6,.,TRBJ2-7,CASSLDSGFSYEQYF,TGTGCCAGCAGCTTAGATAGCGGGTTTTCCTACGAGCAGTACTTC
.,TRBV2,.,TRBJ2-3,CASSPDFAADTQYF,TGTGCCAGCAGCCCCGACTTTGCAGCAGATACGCAGTATTTT
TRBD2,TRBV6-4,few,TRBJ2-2,CASSLSSGGTGELFF,TGTGCCAGCAGCTTATCTAGCGGGGGAACCGGGGAGCTGTTTTTT
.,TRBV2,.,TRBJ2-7,CASITPVSYEQYF,TGTGCCAGCATAACACCCGTCTCCTACGAGCAGTACTTC
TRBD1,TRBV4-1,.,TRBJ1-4,CASSLDRGMEKLFF,TGCGCCAGCAGCCTGGACAGGGGAATGGAAAAACTGTTTTTT
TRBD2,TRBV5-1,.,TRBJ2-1,CASSLGLGGRVSYNEQFF,TGCGCCAGCAGCTTGGGTCTGGGCGGGAGGGTCTCCTACAATGAGCAGTTCTTC
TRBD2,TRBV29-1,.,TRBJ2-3,CSVEASGGYTQYF,TGCAGCGTTGAGGCTAGCGGGGGTTATACGCAGTATTTT
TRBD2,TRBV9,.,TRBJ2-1,CASSNQLARNEQFF,TGTGCCAGCAGCAACCAACTAGCGCGGAATGAGCAGTTCTTC
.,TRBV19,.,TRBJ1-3,CAGGTGNTIYF,TGTGCCGGGGGCACTGGAAACACCATATATTTT
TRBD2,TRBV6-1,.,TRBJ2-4,CASSEAAGVVKNIQYF,TGTGCCAGCAGTGAAGCGGCGGGGGTGGTCAAAAACATTCAGTACTTC
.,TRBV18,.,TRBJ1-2,CASSQDRYGYTF,TGTGCCAGCTCGCAAGACAGATATGGCTACACCTTC
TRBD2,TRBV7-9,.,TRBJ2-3,CASSFPTAVSSAGGDTQYF,TGTGCCAGCAGCTTTCCTACAGCGGTTTCGTCGGCCGGGGGGGATACGCAGTATTTT
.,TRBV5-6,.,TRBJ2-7,CASSFSARAQLYEQYF,TGTGCCAGCAGCTTTAGTGCCAGGGCGCAATTATACGAGCAGTACTTC
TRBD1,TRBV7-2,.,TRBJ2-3,CASSFNGQGADTQYF,TGTGCCAGCAGCTTCAACGGACAGGGGGCGGATACGCAGTATTTT
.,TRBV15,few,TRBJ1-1,CATSRVGGDEDTEAFF,TGTGCCACCAGCAGAGTCGGGGGGGATGAGGACACTGAAGCTTTCTTT
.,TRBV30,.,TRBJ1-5,CAWSVASNQPQHF,TGTGCCTGGAGCGTGGCCAGCAATCAGCCCCAGCATTTT
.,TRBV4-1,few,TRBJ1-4,CASSQDGRDNEKLFF,TGCGCCAGCAGCCAAGATGGGCGAGACAATGAAAAACTGTTTTTT
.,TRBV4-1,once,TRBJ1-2,CASSQASASQGSYGYTF,TGCGCCAGCAGCCAAGCTTCCGCCTCGCAGGGGAGCTATGGCTACACCTTC
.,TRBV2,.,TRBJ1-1,CASSLLPGDTEAFF,TGTGCCAGCAGCCTCCTCCCGGGGGACACTGAAGCTTTCTTT
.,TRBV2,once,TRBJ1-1,CASSNQGLMWDENTEAFF,TGTGCCAGCAGTAACCAGGGGCTAATGTGGGATGAGAACACTGAAGCTTTCTTT
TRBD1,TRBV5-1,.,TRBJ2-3,CASTTQGASDTQYF,TGCGCCAGCACCACACAGGGGGCGAGTGATACGCAGTATTTT
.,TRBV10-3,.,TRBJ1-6,CAITGEGNSPLHF,TGTGCCATCACAGGGGAGGGCAATTCACCCCTCCACTTT
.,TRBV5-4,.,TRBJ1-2,CASSFGQGYGYTF,TGTGCCAGCAGCTTCGGCCAGGGTTATGGCTACACCTTC
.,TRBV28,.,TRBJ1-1,CASRELWEDGEAFF,TGTGCCAGCAGAGAACTCTGGGAGGATGGTGAAGCTTTCTTT
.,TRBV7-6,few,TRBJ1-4,CASSLAGDNSYEKLFF,TGTGCCAGCAGCTTAGCGGGGGACAACTCGTATGAAAAACTGTTTTTT
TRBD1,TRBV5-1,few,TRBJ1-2,CASSRDRVGNYGYTF,TGCGCCAGCAGCCGGGACAGGGTGGGGAACTATGGCTACACCTTC
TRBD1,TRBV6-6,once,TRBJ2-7,CASSLQGIRYEQYF,TGTGCCAGCAGTCTACAGGGGATACGCTACGAGCAGTACTTC
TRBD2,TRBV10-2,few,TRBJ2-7,CASSSSLLAGGYEQYF,TGCGCCAGCAGTTCTTCACTGCTAGCGGGGGGCTACGAGCAGTACTTC